This T cell receptor (beta chain) stems from a study of blood T cells in healthy people across ages. Trimming shortened V by 7 bases and J by 3 bases, and 15 bases separated the two germline ends. This CDR3 has 15 amino acids. The authors ran a second PCR of roughly 6 to 12 cycles using a sample-barcoded 5' primer and a J-beta primer mix. Template switching added a 12-random-nucleotide identifier to every cDNA molecule. TCRdb reprocessed the 5' RACE reads with MiXCR, giving one entry per CDR3 protein. The sample yields 650,000 to 1,000,000 distinct CDR3 sequences, about 36% seen once. Study observations and caveats: Because donor CMV status was unknown, expanded clonotype changes were possibly confounded.

Concerning this clonotype itself: Antigen: not known.

The chain has TRBV12-3 or TRBV12-4 and TRBJ2-2; D might be TRBD1 or TRBD2, each matching 5 bases. The sequence derives from a man younger than 35 in good health. The sample was blood. CDR3 in amino acids: CASTERGADTGELFF. Here the CDR3 DNA reads TGTGCCAGCACCGAGAGGGGCGCGGACACCGGGGAGCTGTTTTTT.